This TCR beta chain was identified during a study of T cell responses to AZD1222 COVID-19 vaccine. This clone was recorded only once. Assay: immunoSEQ multiplex PCR; the TCRdb copy retains only in-frame clones and omits some. The repertoire holds roughly 130,000 clones, with approximately 86% as singletons. Specimen: peripheral blood, collected on day 0 of AZD1222 vaccination. The source of this sequence is an adult in good health.

The DNA of the CDR3 is TGCGCCAGCAGCTTCCACGGGACTGAAGCTTTCTTT. The encoded protein is CASSFHGTEAFF. V and J are TRBV5-1 and TRBJ1-1; D unresolved. Germline CDR1 and CDR2: SGHRS and YFSETQ. V lost 2 bases and J 5 bases, leaving 7 bases between the germline ends. The CDR3 covers 12 residues.